One sample yielded the 12 T cell receptor beta chains listed below, sequenced in a study of T cells after yellow fever vaccination. TCRdb reprocessed the 5' RACE reads with MiXCR, giving one entry per CDR3 protein. The sample has 300,000 to 350,000 distinct CDR3 sequences, 3% to 4.5% seen once; the top ten hold approximately 24%. Sequences were derived from PBMCs, sampled 5 days after the yellow fever booster vaccination. Every receptor here comes from a man aged 18 to 29 who received the YFV17D yellow fever vaccine.

This clonotype occurred many times. The CDR3 here is CASSPPGAQKTQYF. The CDR3 nucleotides read TGTGCCAGCAGCCCCCCCGGGGCCCAGAAGACCCAGTACTTC. The chain employs TRBV7-9 and TRBJ2-5; the D gene could be TRBD1 or TRBD2 (5 bases each). The ends were cut back, 5 bases at V and 6 bases at J, with 16 bases in the middle. This CDR3 contains 14 residues. In germline, CDR1 is SEHNR, CDR2 FQNEAQ (reference sequence).

This clonotype appeared a few times. J is TRBJ2-3 and V is TRBV7-3; 7 bases match TRBD2. V was clipped by 0 bases and J by 0 bases; unmatched bases: 9. This CDR3 contains 18 residues. The germline gives CDR1 SGHTA, CDR2 FQGTGA. The CDR3 protein is CASSLTGGGIISTDTQYF. DNA of the CDR3: TGTGCCAGCAGCTTAACGGGCGGGGGAATAATCAGCACAGATACGCAGTATTTT.

The gene calls are TRBV6-5 and TRBJ1-6; D is undetermined. The CDR3 consists of 13 residues. V was cut by 2 bases and J by 7 bases, with 6 bases left in between. Germline values: CDR1 MNHEY, CDR2 SVGAGI. The CDR3 sequence is CASSYGVNSPLHF. The DNA for the CDR3 is TGTGCCAGCAGTTACGGCGTGAATTCACCCCTCCACTTT.

V and J are TRBV5-1 and TRBJ2-7, with TRBD1 matching over 10 bases. With 4 bases clipped from V and 4 bases from J, the junction kept 11 bases outside the gene matches. Germline V CDR1 and CDR2: SGHRS, YFSETQ. CDR3 length: 16 residues. The CDR3: CASSHARDRGLYEQYF. CDR3 nucleotide sequence: TGCGCCAGCAGCCACGCCCGGGACAGGGGATTGTACGAGCAGTACTTC.

The CDR3, as DNA: TGTGCCACCAGTCCCGGGACAGGGTCCCTGAGGAGAGAGACCCAGTACTTC. Residues: CATSPGTGSLRRETQYF. This sequence joins TRBV24-1 and TRBJ2-5, with 9 bases fitting TRBD1. V was clipped by 6 bases and J by 4 bases; unmatched bases: 14. Looked up from germline, CDR1 is KGHDR and CDR2 is SFDVKD. The CDR3 extends over 17 amino acids.

In this sample, this clonotype turned up many times. The chain joins TRBV5-1 to TRBJ2-1, with D maybe TRBD1 (6 bases). The CDR3 loop spans 14 amino acids. From germline, CDR1 is SGHRS and CDR2 YFSETQ. The V gene lost 7 bases and the J gene lost 3 bases, with 14 bases spanning the gap. The CDR3 is CASAPGQHYNEQFF. The CDR3 DNA follows: TGCGCCAGCGCCCCGGGACAACACTACAATGAGCAGTTCTTC. The complete variable domain, with remaining parts taken from reference TRBV5-1 and TRBJ2-1, reads KAGVTQTPRYLIKTRGQQVTLSCSPISGHRSVSWYQQTPGQGLQFLFEYFSETQRNKGNFPGRFSGRQFSNSRSEMNVSTLELGDSALYLCASAPGQHYNEQFFGPGTRLTVL.

This clonotype occurred a few times. V usage is TRBV4-3 and J usage is TRBJ2-5; D perhaps matches TRBD2 (5 bases). Germline V gene data show CDR1 as LGHNA and CDR2 as YSLEER. This CDR3 comprises 14 residues. The V end lost 3 bases, the J end lost 4 bases, and 12 bases lay between the germline ends. This CDR3 reads CASSHRGVGETQYF. CDR3 coding DNA: TGCGCCAGCAGCCACCGGGGAGTCGGAGAGACCCAGTACTTC.

This clonotype was found a few times. The chain recombines TRBV20-1 with TRBJ2-1; perhaps TRBD2 as D (5 bases). Deletions cut 3 bases from V and 5 bases from J, with 11 bases between. CDR3 length: 13 residues. Per germline, CDR1 DFQATT and CDR2 SNEGSKA (reference sequence). The chain's CDR3 is CSARHGVNNEQFF. CDR3 DNA sequence: TGCAGTGCTAGGCACGGGGTTAACAATGAGCAGTTCTTC.

This clonotype was observed a few times. This chain uses TRBV6-5 with TRBJ2-5; TRBD1 agrees at 11 bases. V shed 5 bases, J shed 5 bases, and the junction held 13 bases outside the gene matches. Germline V gene data show CDR1 as MNHEY and CDR2 as SVGAGI. This CDR3 contains 17 residues. In DNA, the CDR3 is TGTGCCAGCAGTCCACTAACTATGGACAGGGGGCATGAGACCCAGTACTTC. This translates into CASSPLTMDRGHETQYF.

This clonotype was detected only a few times. Here the CDR3 DNA reads TGCGCCAGCAGCTTGGACCTAGCCCGGGGTGAGCAGTTCTTC. It encodes CASSLDLARGEQFF. The chain links TRBV5-1 to TRBJ2-1; tentatively, D is TRBD2 (5 bases). The CDR3 length is 14 residues. Trimming stripped 0 bases from V and 9 bases from J, with 13 bases between. Germline CDR1 and CDR2: SGHRS and YFSETQ.

This clonotype was recorded at least ten times. The CDR3: CASSLGQGPLHF. The DNA of the CDR3 is TGTGCCAGCAGCTTAGGGCAGGGACCCCTCCACTTT. The chain uses TRBV7-9 and TRBJ1-6, with D perhaps matching TRBD1 (5 bases). Trimming removed 1 base from V and 12 bases from J, with 7 bases in between. CDR3 length: 12 residues. Germline CDR1 and CDR2: SEHNR and FQNEAQ (reference sequence).

This clonotype was counted at least ten times. V is TRBV4-1 and J is TRBJ2-2; D ambiguous. V lost 8 bases and J lost 6, with 16 bases in between. Germline V lookup: CDR1 MGHRA, CDR2 YSYEKL. This CDR3 has 14 amino acids. CDR3 coding DNA: TGCGCCAGCGGGTCGAGCCTGGGCCCCGGGGAGCTGTTTTTT. This codes for CASGSSLGPGELFF.